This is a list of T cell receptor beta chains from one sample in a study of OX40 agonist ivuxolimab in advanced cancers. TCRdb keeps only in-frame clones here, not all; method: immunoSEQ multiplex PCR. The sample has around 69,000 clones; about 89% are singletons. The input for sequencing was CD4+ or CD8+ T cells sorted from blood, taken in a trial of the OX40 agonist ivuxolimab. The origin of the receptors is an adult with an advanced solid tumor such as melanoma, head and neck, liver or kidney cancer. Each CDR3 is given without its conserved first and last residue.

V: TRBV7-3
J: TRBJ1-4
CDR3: ASSSGPNEKLF

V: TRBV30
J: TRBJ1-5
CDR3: AWSVNLRQPQH

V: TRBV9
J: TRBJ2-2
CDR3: ASSVRDSRSSGELF

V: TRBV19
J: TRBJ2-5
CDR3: ASSTYPPHRGETQY

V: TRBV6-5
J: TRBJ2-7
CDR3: ASSYVAGVSYEQY

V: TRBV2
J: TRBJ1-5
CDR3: ASSMTGEVYIGPQH

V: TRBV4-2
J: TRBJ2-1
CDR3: ASSSSPGRRHEQF

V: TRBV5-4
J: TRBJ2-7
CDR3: ASSSQGPHGSYEQY

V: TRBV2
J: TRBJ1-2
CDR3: ASTEVSNYGYT

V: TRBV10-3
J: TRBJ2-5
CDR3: AISQGTSSQETQY

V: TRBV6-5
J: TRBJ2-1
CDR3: ASSGGTSGYNEQF

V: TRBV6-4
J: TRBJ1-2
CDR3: ASSETANYGYT

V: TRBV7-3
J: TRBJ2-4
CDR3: ASSPRPEGYIQY

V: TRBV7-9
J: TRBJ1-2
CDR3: ASSVPGTGMGGYT

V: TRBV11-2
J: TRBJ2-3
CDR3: ASSFGGTGVTDTQY

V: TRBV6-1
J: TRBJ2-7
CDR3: ASSEAGGQGSSYEQY

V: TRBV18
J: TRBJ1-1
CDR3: ASSPIPGQGVRNTEAF

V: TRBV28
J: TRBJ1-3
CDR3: ASSHQPRISGNTIY

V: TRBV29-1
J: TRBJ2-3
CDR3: SVERPDTQY

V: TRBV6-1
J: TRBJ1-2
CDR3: ASGRQGVVYGYT

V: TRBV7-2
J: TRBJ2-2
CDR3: ASSLRVGTGELF

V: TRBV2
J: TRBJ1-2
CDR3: ASSELSGYT

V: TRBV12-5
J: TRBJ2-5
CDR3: ASARTSGDQETQY

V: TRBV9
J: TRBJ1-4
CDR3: ASSVGTPNEKLF

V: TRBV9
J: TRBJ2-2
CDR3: ASSKTGAVANTGELF

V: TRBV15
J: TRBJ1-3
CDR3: ATSLYDTIY

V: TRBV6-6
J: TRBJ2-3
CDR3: ASSYWGLGTDTQY

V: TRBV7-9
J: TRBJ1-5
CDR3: ASSSGQGGIYSNQPQH

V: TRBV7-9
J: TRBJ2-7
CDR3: ASSASGNPSYEQY

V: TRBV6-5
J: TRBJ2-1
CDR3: ASSKGQGKQF

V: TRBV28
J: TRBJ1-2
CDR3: ASSLFGGSYGYT

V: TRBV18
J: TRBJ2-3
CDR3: ASSPIDSTDTQY

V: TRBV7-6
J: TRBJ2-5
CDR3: ASSWGLAGGPQETQY

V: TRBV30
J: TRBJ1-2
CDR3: AWSRTYYGYT

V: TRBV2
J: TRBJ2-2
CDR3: ASRSSGSLTGELF

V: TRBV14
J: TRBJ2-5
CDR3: ASSTDRVGTQY

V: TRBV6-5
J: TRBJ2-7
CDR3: ASSYGRADEQY

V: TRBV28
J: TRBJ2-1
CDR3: ASSFINEQF

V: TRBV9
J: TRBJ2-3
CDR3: ASSVEKRPFTDTQY